These 29 T cell receptor beta chains came from one sample sequenced in a study of graft-versus-host responses after intestinal transplantation. Some clones are missing from TCRdb's copy, which holds only in-frame ones; the method was immunoSEQ multiplex PCR. Altogether about 97,000 clones are present, approximately 92% being singletons, with the ten largest covering roughly 16%. The sample in question was PBMCs, obtained roughly 410 days after intestinal transplant. These TCRs come from a human patient who received an intestinal transplant, so some T cells may come from the graft donor.

V and J are TRBV9 and TRBJ2-7; tentative D call: TRBD1 (5 bases). Deletions cut 4 bases from V and 3 bases from J, with 11 bases between. CDR1 SGDLS and CDR2 YYNGEE come from the germline V gene. The length of the CDR3 is 13 residues. The DNA for the CDR3 is TGTGCCAGCAGCCCTCCAGACAGCTACGAGCAGTACTTC. This translates into CASSPPDSYEQYF.

The rearrangement links TRBV19 to TRBJ1-5; possibly TRBD1 for D (6 bases). Germline V CDR1 and CDR2: LNHDA, SQIVND (reference sequence). The CDR3 runs to 16 residues. With 1 base removed from V and 7 bases from J, the gap between germline ends came to 17 bases. The CDR3 spells CASSIVGGAPGQPQHF. CDR3 sequence (DNA): TGTGCCAGTAGTATAGTCGGGGGCGCACCGGGCCAGCCCCAGCATTTT.

This clone was seen a single time. This chain links TRBV9 with TRBJ2-5, with a tentative D call TRBD1 (6 bases). The V and J ends lost 3 bases and 5 bases respectively, with 14 bases between them. The CDR3 loop spans 14 amino acids. Germline CDR1 and CDR2: SGDLS and YYNGEE. The CDR3 bases are TGTGCCAGCAGCGGAACAGGGATTGGTGAGACCCAGTACTTC. It encodes CASSGTGIGETQYF.

The J gene is TRBJ2-3, the V gene TRBV13; 10 positions agree with TRBD1. Germline V gives CDR1 PRHDT, CDR2 FYEKMQ (reference sequence). The CDR3 sequence is 17 residues long. J gave up 2 bases and V 5 bases, and 10 bases lay outside the gene matches. The CDR3 coding sequence is TGTGCCAGCAGCAAACCGCCCGGGACAGGGGTCACAGATACGCAGTATTTT. As protein: CASSKPPGTGVTDTQYF.

The chain uses TRBV18 and TRBJ1-4, with unresolved D. Germline V CDR1 and CDR2: KGHSH, LQKENI. V lost 5 bases, J lost 5 bases, and 6 bases lay in between. This CDR3 has 12 residues. The CDR3 is CASSGQNEKLFF. The DNA for the CDR3 is TGTGCCAGCTCAGGGCAGAATGAAAAACTGTTTTTT.

V usage is TRBV4-1 and J usage is TRBJ1-6; D uncertain. The CDR3 consists of 14 residues. V dropped 0 bases and J dropped 10 bases, with 10 bases sitting between them. CDR1 is MGHRA and CDR2 is YSYEKL in the germline V gene. The CDR3 here is CASSQDLIGSPLHF. CDR3 nucleotides: TGCGCCAGCAGCCAAGATCTTATAGGGTCACCCCTCCACTTT.

The rearrangement joins TRBV7-9 to TRBJ2-7, with a possible D match to TRBD1 (6 bases). V lost 5 bases, J lost 5 bases, and 13 bases lay in between. CDR3 size: 13 residues. Germline CDR1 and CDR2: SEHNR and FQNEAQ (reference sequence). CDR3 in amino acids: CASSAPGAHEQYF. CDR3 in DNA: TGTGCCAGCAGCGCTCCAGGGGCCCACGAGCAGTACTTC.

The J gene is TRBJ2-3, the V gene TRBV5-8, with D perhaps TRBD1 or TRBD2 (5 bases each). CDR1 is SGHTS and CDR2 is YDEGEE in the germline V gene. This CDR3 has 17 amino acids. Trimming removed 4 bases at V and 0 bases at J, with 18 bases between. The CDR3 spells CASSGRPGTTSTDTQYF. The DNA for the CDR3 is TGTGCCAGCAGCGGGAGACCGGGGACCACTAGCACAGATACGCAGTATTTT. The full variable domain, with the rest looked up from reference TRBV5-8 and TRBJ2-3, is EAGVTQSPTHLIKTRGQQATLRCSPISGHTSVYWYQQALGLGLQFLLWYDEGEERNRGNFPPRFSGRQFPNYSSELNVNALELEDSALYLCASSGRPGTTSTDTQYFGPGTRLTVL.

The gene calls are TRBV7-8 and TRBJ2-1; 9 nucleotides agree with TRBD1. CDR3 length: 11 amino acids. After removal of 3 bases from V and 12 bases from J, the junction contained 0 bases not matched to a gene. Germline V gene lookup returns CDR1 SGHVS and CDR2 FQNEAQ. The CDR3, as DNA: TGTGCCAGCAGCTTGGGACAGGGGCAGTTCTTC. This translates into CASSLGQGQFF.

The chain employs TRBV6-1 and TRBJ1-2, with D maybe TRBD1 (5 bases). Germline V gene data show CDR1 as MNHNS and CDR2 as SASEGT. Trimming left V 7 bases short and J 4 bases short, with 19 bases between. This CDR3 region has 15 residues. The CDR3 spells CASTPRGGASYGYTF. The CDR3 nucleotides are TGTGCCAGCACTCCCCGAGGCGGGGCCTCCTATGGCTACACCTTC.

The gene calls are TRBV6-6 and TRBJ1-2; 7 positions agree with TRBD1. The V gene end was trimmed by 0 bases and the J gene end by 3 bases; junction bases not matched to a gene: 1. The CDR3 loop spans 14 amino acids. Germline CDR1 reads MNHNY; CDR2 reads SVGAGI (reference sequence). CDR3 bases: TGTGCCAGCAGTTACTCTACAGGGGACTATGGCTACACCTTC. It encodes CASSYSTGDYGYTF.

This clone has just one count. The chain combines TRBV6-5 with TRBJ1-5; D not resolved. CDR1 and CDR2 (germline): MNHEY, SVGAGI. The CDR3 consists of 13 residues. The V gene lost 10 bases and the J gene lost 2 bases, with 12 bases spanning the gap. This CDR3 is CATAPGGNQPQHF. In DNA form, the CDR3 reads TGTGCCACCGCCCCTGGGGGCAATCAGCCCCAGCATTTT.

The chain joins TRBV14 to TRBJ1-2; 10 bases are shared with TRBD1. Germline lookup yields CDR1 SGHDN and CDR2 FVKESK. V shed 4 bases, J shed 4 bases, and the junction held 6 bases outside the gene matches. This CDR3 region has 15 residues. The CDR3 coding sequence is TGTGCCAGCAGCCCATACGGGACAGGGGCCTATGGCTACACCTTC. The encoded protein is CASSPYGTGAYGYTF.

The rearrangement joins TRBV9 to TRBJ2-4; D perhaps matches TRBD2 (5 bases). Trimming pared 7 bases from V and 3 bases from J, leaving 14 bases between. The CDR3 has 14 residues. Per the germline V gene, CDR1 is SGDLS and CDR2 is YYNGEE. Here the CDR3 DNA reads TGTGCCAGCGGGTCGGACTGGGACAAAAACATTCAGTACTTC. Protein product: CASGSDWDKNIQYF.

This chain links TRBV6-1 with TRBJ2-7; D remains unclear. Per the germline V gene, CDR1 is MNHNS and CDR2 is SASEGT. The CDR3 is made up of 12 amino acids. Trimming took off 7 bases at V and 4 bases at J, with 11 bases between the two ends. Here the CDR3 DNA reads TGTGCCAGCATTACGACATCGTACGAGCAGTACTTC. It codes for CASITTSYEQYF.

The chain joins TRBV2 to TRBJ1-4, with D tentatively TRBD1 (5 bases). V was shortened by 6 bases and J by 7 bases, with 12 bases between the two germline ends. Germline V gene lookup returns CDR1 SNHLY and CDR2 FYNNEI. This CDR3 region has 13 residues. The CDR3 sequence is CASSGAASEKLFF. The CDR3 nucleotides read TGTGCCAGCAGCGGGGCGGCTAGTGAAAAACTGTTTTTT. The full variable domain, with the rest looked up from reference TRBV2 and TRBJ1-4, is EPEVTQTPSHQVTQMGQEVILRCVPISNHLYFYWYRQILGQKVEFLVSFYNNEISEKSEIFDDQFSVERPDGSNFTLKIRSTKLEDSAMYFCASSGAASEKLFFGSGTQLSVL.

This rearrangement joins TRBV6-5 to TRBJ1-1; D gene uncertain. The V end was cut by 2 bases, the J end by 7 bases, with 11 bases between. The CDR3 is 13 residues long. The germline CDR1 and CDR2 sequences are MNHEY and SVGAGI. CDR3 region: CASSYTRAIEAFF. The CDR3 region has the DNA TGTGCCAGCAGTTACACCCGGGCAATTGAAGCTTTCTTT.

The chain uses TRBV11-2 and TRBJ1-6; tentatively, D is TRBD1 (5 bases). V dropped 4 bases and J dropped 13 bases, with 11 bases sitting between them. This CDR3 spans 12 amino acids. Germline loops: CDR1 SGHAT, CDR2 FQNNGV. The CDR3 loop is CASSSGWGPLHF. In DNA form, the CDR3 reads TGTGCCAGCAGCTCGGGGTGGGGGCCCCTCCACTTT.

In DNA, the CDR3 is TGTGCCAGCTCACGTTTCGAGGCTCGCAACGAGCAGTACTTC. Protein sequence: CASSRFEARNEQYF. The rearrangement links TRBV18 to TRBJ2-7; D remains ambiguous. V lost 4 bases and J 5 bases, leaving 15 bases between the germline ends. Germline V gene data show CDR1 as KGHSH and CDR2 as LQKENI. The CDR3 covers 14 residues.

This clone has only one observation. The rearrangement joins TRBV18 to TRBJ2-7, with D hard to call. The V gene lost 6 bases and the J gene lost 6 bases, with 9 bases spanning the gap. From germline, CDR1 is KGHSH and CDR2 LQKENI. The CDR3 has 11 amino acids. The DNA for the CDR3 is TGTGCCAGCTCCCTCGGTGGCGAGCAGTACTTC. This encodes CASSLGGEQYF. Drawing the rest from reference TRBV18 and TRBJ2-7, the complete variable domain is NAGVMQNPRHLVRRRGQEARLRCSPMKGHSHVYWYRQLPEEGLKFMVYLQKENIIDESGMPKERFSAEFPKEGPSILRIQQVVRGDSAAYFCASSLGGEQYFGPGTRLTVT.

The V gene is TRBV9, the J gene TRBJ2-2, with a weak D call TRBD1 (5 bases). The ends were cut back, 0 bases at V and 1 base at J, with 7 bases in the middle. The CDR3 loop spans 15 amino acids. Per germline, CDR1 SGDLS and CDR2 YYNGEE. The CDR3 nucleotides are TGTGCCAGCAGCGTAGACGGACAGAACACCGGGGAGCTGTTTTTT. Its protein is CASSVDGQNTGELFF.

J is TRBJ2-7 and V is TRBV5-8, with no clear D. This CDR3 region has 12 residues. V lost 10 bases and J 0 bases, leaving 11 bases between the germline ends. Germline V lookup: CDR1 SGHTS, CDR2 YDEGEE. The CDR3 DNA follows: TGTGCCGGATCTCGGGTCTCCTACGAGCAGTACTTC. It translates to CAGSRVSYEQYF.

J is TRBJ2-7 and V is TRBV19; 12 bases align to TRBD2. The germline V gene has CDR1 LNHDA and CDR2 SQIVND (reference sequence). The V segment lost 5 bases and the J segment 3 bases; nucleotides outside the gene matches: 8. The length of the CDR3 is 16 residues. The CDR3 coding sequence is TGTGCCAGTAGTTCAAGGACTAGCGGGGAAAGCTACGAGCAGTACTTC. Residues: CASSSRTSGESYEQYF.

To note about this clone: At one boundary the junction diverges from the germline segment, which might be a read error. V usage is TRBV7-7 and J usage is TRBJ2-3, with 8 bases identical to TRBD1. The CDR3 contains 16 residues. Germline CDR1 and CDR2: SSHAT and FNYEAQ (reference sequence). As DNA, the CDR3 is TGTGCTAGCAGCCTTAGCCCGGACAGGGTTGGAGATACGCAGTATTTT. It yields the protein CASSLSPDRVGDTQYF.

The chain is built from TRBV6-5 and TRBJ2-7; D gene ambiguous. Trimming pared 7 bases from V and 5 bases from J, leaving 18 bases between. This CDR3 has 14 amino acids. CDR1 MNHEY and CDR2 SVGAGI come from the germline V gene. This CDR3 reads CASTDRRDPNEQYF. The CDR3, as DNA: TGTGCCAGCACTGACCGCCGTGACCCCAACGAGCAGTACTTC.

V is TRBV11-2 and J is TRBJ2-1, with D possibly matching TRBD1 (5 bases). The CDR3 covers 15 residues. Germline assignment: CDR1 SGHAT and CDR2 FQNNGV. Deletions cut 5 bases from V and 0 bases from J, with 11 bases between. CDR3 sequence (DNA): TGTGCCAGCAGCCGCCCGGACACCTCCTACAATGAGCAGTTCTTC. Protein: CASSRPDTSYNEQFF.

This clone has a single count. Distinct nucleotide sequences in the sample also encode this CDR3. This chain uses TRBV5-6 with TRBJ1-1, with 7 bases identical to TRBD1. The germline gives CDR1 SGHDT, CDR2 YYEEEE. There are 18 residues in the CDR3. V dropped 2 bases and J dropped 4; count of bases not matched to a gene: 17. The CDR3 DNA sequence: TGTGCCAGCAGCTTTCCCGGAGCGCCTTCACAGGGGAGCACTGAAGCTTTCTTT. Translation: CASSFPGAPSQGSTEAFF.

The count of this clone is one. CDR3 in amino acids: CASGLATGAYNEQFF. CDR3 in DNA: TGTGCTAGTGGTTTGGCGACAGGGGCCTACAATGAGCAGTTCTTC. The chain combines TRBV12-5 with TRBJ2-1; 8 nucleotides match TRBD1. This CDR3 has 15 amino acids. Germline V lookup: CDR1 LGHNT, CDR2 FRNRAP. Trimming at V came to 1 base and at J to 2 bases, leaving 1 base not matched to a gene.

The chain is built from TRBV7-8 and TRBJ2-3, with D perhaps matching TRBD2 (7 bases). Germline CDR1 reads SGHVS; CDR2 reads FQNEAQ. The CDR3 runs to 17 residues. The V and J ends lost 0 bases and 3 bases respectively, with 16 bases between them. CDR3 loop: CASSLALGGGWTDTQYF. CDR3 sequence (DNA): TGTGCCAGCAGCTTAGCGCTGGGGGGGGGCTGGACAGATACGCAGTATTTT.